A selection of T cell receptor beta chains follows, all from one sample in a study of T cells in Graves' hyperthyroidism and ophthalmopathy. TCRdb fed the multiplex PCR reads into MiXCR, producing one record per CDR3 protein. The sample includes about 260,000 distinct CDR3 sequences, less than 30% of them seen just once. Material for sequencing was blood. The receptor source for this set is a middle-aged man with Graves' hyperthyroidism that later progressed to Graves' ophthalmopathy. Each CDR3 is given with its conserved first and last residue. Fields, in order: D gene, clone size, J gene, V gene, CDR3 DNA, CDR3 protein. A D gene is named only where the DNA matches it firmly. Expanded clones are given a class, and other clones once, few, many or no size at all.

d_call: NA
clone_size: NA
j_call: TRBJ2-5
v_call: TRBV7-3
cdr3_nt: TGTGCCAGCAGCTTAGGTGTCGTCGAGACCCAGTACTTC
cdr3_aa: CASSLGVVETQYF

d_call: TRBD2
clone_size: many
j_call: TRBJ2-4
v_call: TRBV5-1
cdr3_nt: TGCGCCAGCAGCCGATCCGGGACTACAGAAAACATTCAGTACTTC
cdr3_aa: CASSRSGTTENIQYF

d_call: NA
clone_size: NA
j_call: TRBJ2-2
v_call: TRBV7-9
cdr3_nt: TGTGCCAGCAGCTTAAGCTTGGCCGGGGAGCTGTTTTTT
cdr3_aa: CASSLSLAGELFF

d_call: TRBD1
clone_size: NA
j_call: TRBJ2-7
v_call: TRBV12-3/TRBV12-4
cdr3_nt: TGTGCCAGCAGACAGACAGGGGCTTATTACGAGCAGTACTTC
cdr3_aa: CASRQTGAYYEQYF

d_call: NA
clone_size: many
j_call: TRBJ2-7
v_call: TRBV7-6
cdr3_nt: TGTGCCAGCAGCTTAGTTGCGACAGCGGACCACGAGCAGTACTTC
cdr3_aa: CASSLVATADHEQYF

d_call: TRBD1
clone_size: many
j_call: TRBJ1-1
v_call: TRBV12-3/TRBV12-4
cdr3_nt: TGCGCCAGCAGTTGGGACAGCTCAACTGAAGCTTTCTTT
cdr3_aa: CASSWDSSTEAFF

d_call: NA
clone_size: many
j_call: TRBJ1-1
v_call: TRBV3-1
cdr3_nt: TGTGCCAGCAGCCAGAAGGGGACGCTCACTGAAGCTTTCTTT
cdr3_aa: CASSQKGTLTEAFF

d_call: NA
clone_size: NA
j_call: TRBJ1-2
v_call: TRBV6-2/TRBV6-3
cdr3_nt: TGTGCCAGCAGCTTAGGGGGGAGTGGCTACACCTTC
cdr3_aa: CASSLGGSGYTF

d_call: TRBD2
clone_size: few
j_call: TRBJ2-7
v_call: TRBV12-3/TRBV12-4
cdr3_nt: TGTGCCAGCAGTTTGAGGGGGGGTAGACTAGCGGGATTCTACGAGCAGTACTTC
cdr3_aa: CASSLRGGRLAGFYEQYF

d_call: TRBD2
clone_size: many
j_call: TRBJ2-2
v_call: TRBV6-1
cdr3_nt: TGTGCCAGCAGTGATGCTGCGGGAGCCACCGGGGAGCTGTTTTTT
cdr3_aa: CASSDAAGATGELFF

d_call: TRBD2
clone_size: many
j_call: TRBJ2-7
v_call: TRBV6-5
cdr3_nt: TGTGCCAGCACTCCCCGGGGCGGGAGCGCCGAGCAGTACTTC
cdr3_aa: CASTPRGGSAEQYF

d_call: NA
clone_size: many
j_call: TRBJ2-7
v_call: TRBV5-1
cdr3_nt: TGCGCCAGCAGCCCCGGGACGGAGTCCTACGAGCAGTACTTC
cdr3_aa: CASSPGTESYEQYF

d_call: TRBD2
clone_size: many
j_call: TRBJ2-2
v_call: TRBV7-6
cdr3_nt: TGTGCCAGCAAGCGGGAGGGCCACACCGGGGAGCTGTTTTTT
cdr3_aa: CASKREGHTGELFF

d_call: NA
clone_size: NA
j_call: TRBJ2-7
v_call: TRBV7-2
cdr3_nt: TGTGCCAGCAGCTTCTGGGACAACTCCTACGAGCAGTACTTC
cdr3_aa: CASSFWDNSYEQYF

d_call: NA
clone_size: NA
j_call: TRBJ2-2
v_call: TRBV19
cdr3_nt: TGTGCCAGTAGTCTGTTTCGACGGGCGAACACCGGGGAGCTGTTTTTT
cdr3_aa: CASSLFRRANTGELFF

d_call: TRBD2
clone_size: many
j_call: TRBJ2-2
v_call: TRBV24-1
cdr3_nt: TGTGCCACCAGTGAACCGACCGGGACTAGCGGGAGGACGAACACCGGGGAGCTGTTTTTT
cdr3_aa: CATSEPTGTSGRTNTGELFF

d_call: TRBD1
clone_size: many
j_call: TRBJ1-2
v_call: TRBV9
cdr3_nt: TGTGCCAGCAGCGCCCCTAGGACAGGAGCCACCTTC
cdr3_aa: CASSAPRTGATF

d_call: TRBD2
clone_size: many
j_call: TRBJ2-7
v_call: TRBV2
cdr3_nt: TGTGCCAGCAGTGCCACTAGCGGGGCGCTCTCCTACGAGCAGTACTTC
cdr3_aa: CASSATSGALSYEQYF

d_call: TRBD2
clone_size: NA
j_call: TRBJ2-5
v_call: TRBV28
cdr3_nt: TGTGCCAGCGACGCATCGACTAGCGGAACTCAAGAGACCCAGTACTTC
cdr3_aa: CASDASTSGTQETQYF

d_call: NA
clone_size: NA
j_call: TRBJ1-1
v_call: TRBV9
cdr3_nt: TGTGCCAGCAGCGTAGGAGCGGGAATGAACACTGAAGCTTTCTTT
cdr3_aa: CASSVGAGMNTEAFF

d_call: NA
clone_size: many
j_call: TRBJ2-7
v_call: TRBV19
cdr3_nt: TGTGCCAGTAGTATAGCCGTAGAGCTTACCTACGAGCAGTACTTC
cdr3_aa: CASSIAVELTYEQYF

d_call: NA
clone_size: many
j_call: TRBJ1-2
v_call: TRBV5-1
cdr3_nt: TGCGCCAGCAGCTTGGGTACCCGAAACGACTATGGCTACACCTTC
cdr3_aa: CASSLGTRNDYGYTF

d_call: TRBD1
clone_size: once
j_call: TRBJ1-6
v_call: TRBV20-1
cdr3_nt: TGCAGTGCTAGGCCCGGGACAGGGGATAATTCACCCCTCCACTTT
cdr3_aa: CSARPGTGDNSPLHF

d_call: TRBD1
clone_size: many
j_call: TRBJ1-1
v_call: TRBV20-1
cdr3_nt: TGCAGTGCTTCGACAGGGATCACTGAAGCTTTCTTT
cdr3_aa: CSASTGITEAFF

d_call: NA
clone_size: many
j_call: TRBJ2-3
v_call: TRBV20-1
cdr3_nt: TGCAGTGCTAGAGACATGACACGCACAGATACGCAGTATTTT
cdr3_aa: CSARDMTRTDTQYF

d_call: NA
clone_size: NA
j_call: TRBJ2-5
v_call: TRBV6-1
cdr3_nt: TGTGCCAGCAAGGAAACAACCGGGGTGCCAGAGACCCAGTACTTC
cdr3_aa: CASKETTGVPETQYF

d_call: NA
clone_size: many
j_call: TRBJ1-1
v_call: TRBV27
cdr3_nt: TGTGCCAGCAGTTTATCCCCGACAGGATCTGAAGCTTTCTTT
cdr3_aa: CASSLSPTGSEAFF

d_call: NA
clone_size: many
j_call: TRBJ2-7
v_call: TRBV18
cdr3_nt: TGTGCCAGCTCACCGATTCGTACGGACGAGCAGTACTTC
cdr3_aa: CASSPIRTDEQYF

d_call: NA
clone_size: many
j_call: TRBJ2-5
v_call: TRBV12-3/TRBV12-4
cdr3_nt: TGTGCCAGCAGATTAGGACAGCACCAAGAGACCCAGTACTTC
cdr3_aa: CASRLGQHQETQYF

d_call: NA
clone_size: many
j_call: TRBJ2-5
v_call: TRBV19
cdr3_nt: TGTGCCAGTAGTATAGATAGGGGCAGGATCCAGTACTTC
cdr3_aa: CASSIDRGRIQYF

d_call: TRBD1
clone_size: few
j_call: TRBJ1-1
v_call: TRBV11-3
cdr3_nt: TGTGCCAGCAGCCTGAACAGGGGAATGAACACTGAAGCTTTCTTT
cdr3_aa: CASSLNRGMNTEAFF

d_call: TRBD1
clone_size: many
j_call: TRBJ1-2
v_call: TRBV6-1
cdr3_nt: TGTGCCAGCAGTCCAGACAGGGGACATGGCTACACCTTC
cdr3_aa: CASSPDRGHGYTF

d_call: NA
clone_size: many
j_call: TRBJ2-7
v_call: TRBV14
cdr3_nt: TGTGCCAGCAGCCAGGGCGACATAAACGAGCAGTACTTC
cdr3_aa: CASSQGDINEQYF

d_call: NA
clone_size: many
j_call: TRBJ1-1
v_call: TRBV2
cdr3_nt: TGTGCCAGCAGTGGGGTGATGAACACTGAAGCTTTCTTT
cdr3_aa: CASSGVMNTEAFF

d_call: NA
clone_size: many
j_call: TRBJ1-1
v_call: TRBV6-2/TRBV6-3
cdr3_nt: TGTGCCAGCAGTAGGCCGGCGGGTATGAACACTGAAGCTTTCTTT
cdr3_aa: CASSRPAGMNTEAFF

d_call: TRBD2
clone_size: NA
j_call: TRBJ2-7
v_call: TRBV6-2/TRBV6-3
cdr3_nt: TGTGCCAGCAGCGGACTAGCGGGGGCAGTCTCCTACGAGCAGTACTTC
cdr3_aa: CASSGLAGAVSYEQYF

d_call: NA
clone_size: once
j_call: TRBJ1-6
v_call: TRBV30
cdr3_nt: TGTGCCTGGGGACAAGTAAATTCACCCCTCCACTTT
cdr3_aa: CAWGQVNSPLHF

d_call: NA
clone_size: many
j_call: TRBJ1-2
v_call: TRBV28
cdr3_nt: TGTGCCACCCCGTCTAACGGGGCGGTCTATGGCTACACCTTC
cdr3_aa: CATPSNGAVYGYTF

d_call: TRBD1
clone_size: many
j_call: TRBJ1-5
v_call: TRBV2
cdr3_nt: TGTGCCAGCAGTGCCGGGACAGCCGTTTATAGCAATCAGCCCCAGCATTTT
cdr3_aa: CASSAGTAVYSNQPQHF

d_call: TRBD2
clone_size: many
j_call: TRBJ2-7
v_call: TRBV9
cdr3_nt: TGTGCCAGCAGCACTGGGACTAGCGGGAGCAGAGAGCAGTACTTC
cdr3_aa: CASSTGTSGSREQYF

d_call: TRBD2
clone_size: many
j_call: TRBJ2-1
v_call: TRBV18
cdr3_nt: TGTGCCAGCTCATCGGTAGCGGGAGAGACCTACAATGAGCAGTTCTTC
cdr3_aa: CASSSVAGETYNEQFF

d_call: NA
clone_size: many
j_call: TRBJ2-7
v_call: TRBV6-2/TRBV6-3
cdr3_nt: TGTGCCAGCAGTTCCCGGAGGTTCTGGTACGAGCAGTACTTC
cdr3_aa: CASSSRRFWYEQYF

d_call: NA
clone_size: many
j_call: TRBJ1-1
v_call: TRBV20-1
cdr3_nt: TGCAGTGCTAGTAATGGACCCCAGAACACTGAAGCTTTCTTT
cdr3_aa: CSASNGPQNTEAFF

d_call: NA
clone_size: many
j_call: TRBJ2-7
v_call: TRBV7-8
cdr3_nt: TGTGCCAGCAGCGAAAATTCCTACGAGCAGTACTTC
cdr3_aa: CASSENSYEQYF